The 26 T cell receptor beta chains below were found in one sample sequenced in a study of blood T cell repertoires in COVID-19. Using immunoSEQ multiplex PCR, the repertoire was profiled, and TCRdb retains in-frame clones only, with some absent. The data contain about 160,000 clones, approximately 82% of them seen just once; the ten biggest clones take up 22%. The sample comprised peripheral blood. All receptors come from a woman of 80 years or more with acute or convalescent COVID-19.

The chain is built from TRBV6-5 and TRBJ2-7; D is possibly TRBD1 (5 bases). The CDR3 loop spans 14 amino acids. V lost 2 bases and J lost 0, with 8 bases in between. Germline V lookup: CDR1 MNHEY, CDR2 SVGAGI. CDR3 region: CASSYRGVSYEQYF. The CDR3, as DNA: TGTGCCAGCAGTTACAGGGGCGTCTCCTACGAGCAGTACTTC.

V is TRBV12-3 or TRBV12-4 and J is TRBJ1-1; 7 bases agree with TRBD1. Unmatched junction bases numbered 5, after V lost 6 bases and J lost 7 bases. The CDR3 has 12 amino acids. The CDR3 DNA reads TGTGCCAGCAGCCTGACAGGGTTTGAAGCTTTCTTT. It translates to CASSLTGFEAFF.

In its sample, this clone was seen once. The CDR3 loop is CASSWTGGGGREKLFF. The CDR3 DNA sequence: TGTGCCAGCAGTTGGACAGGGGGCGGGGGAAGGGAAAAACTGTTTTTT. The V gene is TRBV6-6, the J gene TRBJ1-4; 11 positions match TRBD1. CDR3 size: 16 residues. J was trimmed by 8 bases and V by 4 bases; bases with no gene match: 9. CDR1 and CDR2 (germline): MNHNY, SVGAGI (reference sequence).

J is TRBJ2-7 and V is TRBV5-4; perhaps TRBD2 as D (5 bases). V dropped 5 bases and J dropped 0 bases, with 15 bases sitting between them. The CDR3 sequence is 15 residues long. Germline lookup yields CDR1 SGHNT and CDR2 YYREEE (reference sequence). The CDR3 DNA is TGTGCCAGCAGTCGCAGCGGCCAGATCTCCTACGAGCAGTACTTC. As protein: CASSRSGQISYEQYF.

The gene calls are TRBV4-3 and TRBJ2-1; a possible D gene is TRBD2 (6 bases). The germline V gene has CDR1 LGHNA and CDR2 YSLEER. V shed 0 bases and J shed 6 bases, with 18 bases lying between them. The CDR3 contains 17 residues. The CDR3 DNA follows: TGCGCCAGCAGCCAAGATTCCCCAGGGACGGGGGTCAATGAGCAGTTCTTC. It codes for CASSQDSPGTGVNEQFF.

This clone was detected a few times. V usage is TRBV6-2 or TRBV6-3 and J usage is TRBJ2-5; D uncertain. In germline, CDR1 is MNHEY, CDR2 SVGEGT. The CDR3 is made up of 12 amino acids. Trimming removed 0 bases at V and 7 bases at J, with 6 bases between. The CDR3 nucleotides are TGTGCCAGCAGTTACTCTACGGGGACCCAGTACTTC. Protein: CASSYSTGTQYF.

The CDR3 is CASSLFASGGGYGYTF. CDR3 nucleotide sequence: TGTGCCAGCAGCTTATTTGCGTCAGGAGGAGGCTATGGCTACACCTTC. V is TRBV11-2 and J is TRBJ1-2; D gene ambiguous. This CDR3 comprises 16 residues. Trimming cost V 2 bases and J 4 bases, with 17 bases left between them. The germline V gene encodes CDR1 SGHAT and CDR2 FQNNGV.

Here the CDR3 reads CASSFGTGGKGEQFF. In DNA, the CDR3 is TGTGCCAGCAGCTTCGGGACAGGGGGCAAAGGTGAGCAGTTCTTC. The J gene is TRBJ2-1, the V gene TRBV11-2; 12 bases map to TRBD1. With 3 bases clipped from V and 9 bases from J, the junction kept 6 bases outside the gene matches. Germline CDR1 and CDR2: SGHAT and FQNNGV. The CDR3 has 15 residues.

The rearrangement uses TRBV7-2 and TRBJ1-1; maybe TRBD1 (5 bases). V gave up 2 bases and J gave up 5 bases, with 15 bases separating them. Germline-derived CDR1 and CDR2 are SGHTA and FQGNSA. This CDR3 is built from 15 residues. CDR3 residues: CASSLWLGRVTEAFF. CDR3 nucleotides: TGTGCCAGCAGCTTATGGCTCGGCAGGGTTACTGAAGCTTTCTTT.

V is TRBV10-3 and J is TRBJ2-1, with a tentative D call TRBD2 (5 bases). The CDR3 is made up of 14 amino acids. Germline-derived CDR1 and CDR2 are ENHRY and SYGVKD. V lost 0 bases to trimming and J lost 6 bases, with 9 bases between them. CDR3 coding DNA: TGTGCCATCAGTGAGTCGACTACCATCAATGAGCAGTTCTTC. This encodes CAISESTTINEQFF.

V usage is TRBV27 and J usage is TRBJ2-3; tentatively, D is TRBD1 (5 bases). The CDR3 length is 14 residues. The V and J ends lost 7 bases and 1 base respectively, with 12 bases between them. CDR1 is MNHEY and CDR2 is SMNVEV in the germline V gene (reference sequence). The CDR3 loop reads CASTLVGGTDTQYF. The CDR3 DNA sequence: TGTGCCAGCACTCTAGTAGGGGGCACAGATACGCAGTATTTT.

The genes are TRBV6-5 and TRBJ2-1, with 13 bases identical to TRBD2. Trimming removed 5 bases from V and 4 bases from J; junction bases left unmatched: 2. Germline V CDR1 and CDR2: MNHEY, SVGAGI. CDR3 length: 15 residues. The CDR3 region is CASSRLAGGYNEQFF. The CDR3 nucleotides are TGTGCCAGCAGTCGACTAGCGGGAGGTTACAATGAGCAGTTCTTC.

The rearrangement joins TRBV7-9 to TRBJ1-1; no firm D call. Germline CDR1 SEHNR, CDR2 FQNEAQ (reference sequence). This CDR3 comprises 13 residues. Trimming removed 10 bases from V and 5 bases from J, with 17 bases in between. The CDR3 region has the DNA TGTGCCAACGGGGTTTTGGTGGGAACTGAAGCTTTCTTT. Translating gives CANGVLVGTEAFF. Full variable domain (outside the CDR3, taken from reference TRBV7-9 and TRBJ1-1): DTGVSQNPRHKITKRGQNVTFRCDPISEHNRLYWYRQTLGQGPEFLTYFQNEAQLEKSRLLSDRFSAERPKGSFSTLEIQRTEQGDSAMYLCANGVLVGTEAFFGQGTRLTVV.

The V gene is TRBV5-4, the J gene TRBJ1-2, with unresolved D. Trimming pared 0 bases from V and 4 bases from J, leaving 7 bases between. Germline V lookup: CDR1 SGHNT, CDR2 YYREEE (reference sequence). The CDR3 totals 13 residues. The CDR3 loop is CASSLDSIYGYTF. Written as DNA, the CDR3 is TGTGCCAGCAGCTTGGACAGTATCTATGGCTACACCTTC.

The chain has TRBV10-1 and TRBJ1-1; D is undetermined. Trimming removed 0 bases from V and 3 bases from J, with 5 bases in between. This CDR3 has 13 residues. Germline lookup yields CDR1 WNHNN and CDR2 SYGVQD (reference sequence). The CDR3 protein is CASSESPDTEAFF. For the CDR3, the DNA is TGCGCCAGCAGTGAGTCGCCAGACACTGAAGCTTTCTTT.

V usage is TRBV15 and J usage is TRBJ2-1; 8 bases map to TRBD2. Germline V gene sequence: CDR1 LNHNV, CDR2 YYDKDF (reference sequence). This CDR3 contains 15 residues. Trimming at V came to 0 bases and at J to 4 bases, leaving 2 bases not matched to a gene. The CDR3 is CATSRDGREYNEQFF. The CDR3 bases are TGTGCCACCAGCAGAGACGGGAGGGAGTACAATGAGCAGTTCTTC.

The rearrangement uses TRBV30 and TRBJ2-7, with D maybe TRBD1 (5 bases). The CDR3 totals 13 residues. Trimming took off 8 bases at V and 2 bases at J, with 16 bases between the two ends. In germline, CDR1 is GTSNPN, CDR2 SVGIG (reference sequence). Here the CDR3 reads CAGASWATYEQYF. The CDR3 bases are TGTGCCGGGGCCTCTTGGGCGACCTACGAGCAGTACTTC. The variable domain in full, completed from reference TRBV30 and TRBJ2-7, reads SQTIHQWPATLVQPVGSPLSLECTVEGTSNPNLYWYRQAAGRGLQLLFYSVGIGQISSEVPQNLSASRPQDRQFILSSKKLLLSDSGFYLCAGASWATYEQYFGPGTRLTVT.

The genes are TRBV12-5 and TRBJ2-5; 9 nucleotides match TRBD1. The CDR3 consists of 15 residues. V shed 4 bases, J shed 1 base, and the junction held 4 bases outside the gene matches. Germline CDR1 LGHNT, CDR2 FRNRAP. CDR3 amino acids: CASGSGQGIQETQYF. In nucleotides, the CDR3 is TGTGCTAGTGGTTCGGGACAGGGCATCCAAGAGACCCAGTACTTC.

The chain uses TRBV11-2 and TRBJ2-5; 7 nucleotides agree with TRBD1. This CDR3 is built from 13 residues. V shed 4 bases, J shed 7 bases, and the junction held 6 bases outside the gene matches. The germline CDR1 and CDR2 sequences are SGHAT and FQNNGV. The CDR3 here is CASSYGQAGTQYF. CDR3 in DNA: TGTGCCAGCAGCTATGGACAGGCAGGGACCCAGTACTTC.

Concerning this clone: Other DNA sequences in this specimen translate into the identical CDR3. The chain joins TRBV9 to TRBJ1-1; D perhaps matches TRBD1 (5 bases). CDR1 SGDLS and CDR2 YYNGEE come from the germline V gene. V lost 3 bases, J lost 0 bases, and 6 bases lay in between. CDR3 length: 13 amino acids. CDR3 protein: CASSGQLNTEAFF. CDR3 coding DNA: TGTGCCAGCAGCGGACAGCTGAACACTGAAGCTTTCTTT.

This chain joins TRBV10-1 and TRBJ1-2; TRBD1 aligns across 8 bases. CDR1 is WNHNN, CDR2 SYGVQD, per germline (reference sequence). Unmatched junction bases numbered 5, after V lost 8 bases and J lost 0 bases. The CDR3 sequence is 14 residues long. The CDR3 DNA reads as TGCGCCAGCGAGGACAGGGATACTAACTATGGCTACACCTTC. As protein: CASEDRDTNYGYTF.

V gene TRBV15 combines with J gene TRBJ2-3; TRBD2 aligns across 8 bases. The germline V gene encodes CDR1 LNHNV and CDR2 YYDKDF (reference sequence). The trim removed 0 bases at V and 4 bases at J, leaving 12 bases unmatched. This CDR3 comprises 18 residues. CDR3 DNA: TGTGCCACCAGCAGAGATCTGAGTAGCGGGAAACTCGCAGATACGCAGTATTTT. Its translation is CATSRDLSSGKLADTQYF.

The chain joins TRBV11-3 to TRBJ2-7; D ambiguous. Germline loops: CDR1 SGHNT, CDR2 YENEEA. This CDR3 comprises 13 residues. V lost 0 bases and J 7 bases, leaving 10 bases between the germline ends. This CDR3 is CASSLDHNTEQYF. CDR3 coding DNA: TGTGCCAGCAGCTTAGACCACAATACGGAGCAGTACTTC.

The rearrangement uses TRBV7-2 and TRBJ2-2, with TRBD2 matching over 13 bases. Germline CDR1 is SGHTA and CDR2 is FQGNSA. Unmatched junction bases numbered 5, after V lost 5 bases and J lost 5 bases. The CDR3 has 16 residues. In nucleotides, the CDR3 is TGTGCCAGCAGCAACAGGGGACTAGCGGGAACCGGGGAGCTGTTTTTT. Translating gives CASSNRGLAGTGELFF.

The V call is TRBV4-2, the J call TRBJ2-7, with 7 nucleotides matching TRBD1. The V gene end was trimmed by 0 bases and the J gene end by 2 bases; junction bases not matched to a gene: 4. Germline-derived CDR1 and CDR2 are LGHNA and YNFKEQ. There are 15 residues in the CDR3. The CDR3 region is CASSQERTGTYEQYF. The DNA of the CDR3 is TGTGCCAGCAGCCAAGAACGGACAGGAACCTACGAGCAGTACTTC.

The DNA for the CDR3 is TGTGCCAGCAGTTATTCTACCCCATACGAGCAGTACTTC. This codes for CASSYSTPYEQYF. This chain joins TRBV6-2 or TRBV6-3 and TRBJ2-7, with D unresolved. Per the germline V gene, CDR1 is MNHEY and CDR2 is SVGEGT. There are 13 residues in the CDR3. V was pared by 3 bases and J by 4 bases, with 10 bases between.